The source of this T cell receptor (beta chain) is a study of beta chain features in type 1 diabetes. Findings of the study overall: Within each of all four CD4+ subsets, Type 1 diabetes patients had TCRB CDR3s that were moderately but significantly shorter.

The junction had 7 bases not matched to a gene; V was cut back by 6 bases and J by 5 bases. From germline, CDR1 is SNHLY and CDR2 FYNNEI. The CDR3 sequence is 16 residues long. TCRB transcripts that were expressed got sequenced, as all of the isolated RNA had been reverse transcribed. Libraries were prepared by immunoSEQ multiplex PCR; TCRdb keeps only in-frame clonotypes and omits some of them. Of hundreds of thousands of clones in the sample, around an eighth are singletons; the top ten hold less than 0.025%. Donors underwent one heparinised blood draw, about 0.12 L on average. About this clone itself: Its antigen is still unknown.

The specimen was naive CD4+ T cells from blood. The chain has TRBV2 and TRBJ2-1; 13 nucleotides align to TRBD2. The receptor was derived from a man younger than 30 with type 1 diabetes. The CDR3 sequence: CASSPLLAGGNNEQFF. CDR3 bases: TGTGCCAGCAGCCCGTTACTAGCGGGGGGGAACAATGAGCAGTTCTTC.